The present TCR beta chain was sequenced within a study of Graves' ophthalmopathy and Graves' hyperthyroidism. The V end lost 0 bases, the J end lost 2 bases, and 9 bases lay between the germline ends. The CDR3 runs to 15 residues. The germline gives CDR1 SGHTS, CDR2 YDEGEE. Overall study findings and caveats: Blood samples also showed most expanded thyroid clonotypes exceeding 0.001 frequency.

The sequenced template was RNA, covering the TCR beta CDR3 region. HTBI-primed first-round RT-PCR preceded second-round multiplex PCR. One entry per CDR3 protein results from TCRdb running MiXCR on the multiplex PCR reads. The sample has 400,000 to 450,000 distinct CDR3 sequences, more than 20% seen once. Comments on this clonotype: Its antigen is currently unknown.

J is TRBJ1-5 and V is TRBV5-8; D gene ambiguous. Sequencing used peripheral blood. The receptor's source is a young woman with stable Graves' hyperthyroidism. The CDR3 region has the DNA TGTGCCAGCAGCTTGGCCTCCCTGGGCAATCAGCCCCAGCATTTT. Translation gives CASSLASLGNQPQHF.